This T cell receptor (beta chain) originates from a study of tumor-infiltrating lymphocytes in primary liver carcinoma. Details on this clonotype: Lacking the conserved final phenylalanine or tryptophan, this CDR3 likely reflects a read error.

Total RNA (around 500 ng) served as template for TCR beta cDNA synthesis primed by a constant-region primer. Libraries covering TCR beta were generated through three nested multiplex PCR rounds (using a slightly modified ARM-PCR). One entry per CDR3 protein, called by TCRdb with MiXCR from the multiplex PCR reads. The repertoire holds 55,000 or so distinct CDR3 sequences, with about two thirds as singletons. The roughly 19-32 mg bulk tissue piece was not sorted before simultaneous RNA and DNA extraction. The study enrolled treatment-naive patients with chronic HBV infection. Per tumor, sampling covered five separate regions. This receptor was taken from a man in his forties or fifties with primary liver carcinoma and hepatitis B virus infection. Sequencing used liver tumor tissue from sampling region 2. The subset denotes: tumor region T2, inferior pole.

The CDR3 region has the DNA TGTGCCAGCAGCGAGGGACCCCTGATAAGAGCTTTCTTA. As protein: CASSEGPLIRAFL. This chain connects TRBV11-2 to TRBJ1-1; a possible D gene is TRBD1 (5 bases). The germline V and J ends were trimmed by 5 bases and 10 bases, with 17 bases remaining between them. This CDR3 is built from 13 residues. Germline V gives CDR1 SGHAT, CDR2 FQNNGV.